The 21 T cell receptor beta chains given below trace back to one sample, sequenced in a study of human T cells and chemical hapten exposure. From whole blood left unfractionated, total RNA was extracted. TCRdb ran MiXCR on the 5' RACE reads and lists one entry per CDR3 protein. Among roughly 82,000 distinct CDR3 sequences listed, about 16% were seen once. Receptors were obtained from a female donor in good health.

This clonotype was seen a handful of times. CDR3 sequence reads: CASSLVVLPDTDTQYF. The CDR3 DNA is TGTGCCAGCAGCTTAGTGGTCCTCCCGGACACAGATACGCAGTATTTT. The J gene is TRBJ2-3, the V gene TRBV7-9; D not certain. CDR1 and CDR2 from the germline V gene are SEHNR and FQNEAQ (reference sequence). This CDR3 comprises 16 residues. Trimming shortened V by 1 base and J by 2 bases, and 13 bases separated the two germline ends.

V gene TRBV28 combines with J gene TRBJ2-7; 14 bases match TRBD2. J lost 4 bases, V lost 3 bases, and 11 bases had no gene match. There are 18 residues in the CDR3. Germline V gene data show CDR1 as MDHEN and CDR2 as SYDVKM. DNA of the CDR3: TGTGCCAGCAGTTTCCCCCGACTAGCGGGAGGGTTTGATTACGAGCAGTACTTC. Translation gives CASSFPRLAGGFDYEQYF.

By proportion, this clonotype is large (0.1 to 1%). CDR3 in DNA: TGTGCCAGCAGTTTAGGTCCGGGGGAGCTAGAGTACGAGCAGTACTTC. It codes for CASSLGPGELEYEQYF. This chain connects TRBV27 to TRBJ2-7, with TRBD2 as a possible D gene (6 bases). CDR3 length: 16 amino acids. Trimming stripped 2 bases from V and 4 bases from J, with 18 bases between. CDR1 MNHEY and CDR2 SMNVEV come from the germline V gene (reference sequence).

The J gene is TRBJ2-2, the V gene TRBV27; the D is unclear. V lost 3 bases, J lost 2 bases, and 7 bases lay in between. The CDR3 is made up of 14 amino acids. The V gene's germline CDR1 is MNHEY and CDR2 SMNVEV (reference sequence). CDR3 coding DNA: TGTGCCAGCAGTTTCCGCCCAAACACCGGGGAGCTGTTTTTT. This codes for CASSFRPNTGELFF.

The chain couples TRBV4-3 to TRBJ2-5, with a tentative D call TRBD1 (6 bases). The V end lost 0 bases, the J end lost 4 bases, and 15 bases lay between the germline ends. The CDR3 is made up of 16 amino acids. From germline, CDR1 is LGHNA and CDR2 YSLEER. CDR3 DNA: TGCGCCAGCAGCCAAGAGATCAGGGGAGTATCAGAGACCCAGTACTTC. Amino acids: CASSQEIRGVSETQYF.

CDR3: CSARRSTYEQYF. The CDR3 DNA reads as TGCAGTGCTAGAAGATCAACATACGAGCAGTACTTC. The chain employs TRBV20-1 and TRBJ2-7; D is unresolved. Per germline, CDR1 DFQATT and CDR2 SNEGSKA (reference sequence). V lost 2 bases to trimming and J lost 4 bases, with 9 bases between them. There are 12 residues in the CDR3.

The gene calls are TRBV24-1 and TRBJ1-1; TRBD1 aligns across 7 bases. Germline V gives CDR1 KGHDR, CDR2 SFDVKD. This CDR3 contains 18 residues. V was clipped by 4 bases and J by 1 base; unmatched bases: 14. CDR3 in amino acids: CATSDPVINRGQNTEAFF. CDR3 sequence (DNA): TGTGCCACCAGTGACCCCGTCATTAACAGGGGCCAGAACACTGAAGCTTTCTTT.

This chain links TRBV3-1 with TRBJ1-6; D may be TRBD1 (6 bases). Trimming took 4 bases from V and 2 from J, leaving 9 bases between them. In germline, CDR1 is LGHDT, CDR2 YNNKEL (reference sequence). The CDR3 is 15 amino acids. The CDR3 coding sequence is TGTGCCAGCAGCCGTGGGACAACCTATAATTCACCCCTCCACTTT. Translation: CASSRGTTYNSPLHF. Filled out from reference TRBV3-1 and TRBJ1-6, the complete variable domain reads DTAVSQTPKYLVTQMGNDKSIKCEQNLGHDTMYWYKQDSKKFLKIMFSYNNKELIINETVPNRFSPKSPDKAHLNLHINSLELGDSAVYFCASSRGTTYNSPLHFGNGTRLTVT.

Many counts were recorded for this clonotype. The chain recombines TRBV5-1 with TRBJ2-3, with TRBD1 identical over 7 bases. V lost 4 bases and J lost 2; bases outside the gene matches: 7. The CDR3 sequence is 15 residues long. Germline V gene data show CDR1 as SGHRS and CDR2 as YFSETQ. CDR3 in DNA: TGCGCCAGCAGCCCCGACAGGGCTTCCACAGATACGCAGTATTTT. This gives the protein CASSPDRASTDTQYF.

This clonotype was picked up a small number of times. V usage is TRBV5-1 and J usage is TRBJ1-4, with TRBD1 matching 9 bases. The length of the CDR3 is 14 residues. V was pared by 4 bases and J by 8 bases, with 6 bases of the junction left unmatched. Germline CDR1 is SGHRS and CDR2 is YFSETQ. CDR3 DNA: TGCGCCAGCAGCACCGGGACAGGGACCGAAAAACTGTTTTTT. It encodes CASSTGTGTEKLFF.

This clonotype was detected a few times. The chain carries TRBV19 and TRBJ2-1; TRBD2 matches at 15 bases. Losses at the gene ends were 5 bases for V and 4 bases for J; bases not matched to a gene: 3. There are 16 residues in the CDR3. Germline CDR1 reads LNHDA; CDR2 reads SQIVND (reference sequence). The CDR3 protein is CASSWTSGGAYNEQFF. CDR3 nucleotide sequence: TGTGCCAGTAGTTGGACTAGCGGGGGGGCGTACAATGAGCAGTTCTTC.

This clonotype occurred many times. V usage is TRBV5-1 and J usage is TRBJ2-7; 8 bases match TRBD1. The CDR3 length is 13 residues. After removal of 3 bases from V and 5 bases from J, the junction contained 4 bases not matched to a gene. Germline lookup yields CDR1 SGHRS and CDR2 YFSETQ. CDR3 coding DNA: TGCGCCAGCAGCTCGGGACAGGCTGACGAGCAGTACTTC. Protein: CASSSGQADEQYF.

This clonotype has only a few counts. The chain has TRBV10-3 and TRBJ2-7; D is perhaps TRBD2 (5 bases). Germline V gives CDR1 ENHRY, CDR2 SYGVKD. The V end was cut by 3 bases, the J end by 3 bases, with 12 bases between. This CDR3 is 14 amino acids long. The CDR3 DNA sequence: TGTGCCATCAGTGATCCGGGATCTCACTACGAGCAGTACTTC. Residues: CAISDPGSHYEQYF.

As for this clonotype: The junction departs from germline at one end; a sequencing error may be responsible. The chain couples TRBV28 to TRBJ1-3; D not certain. The CDR3 runs to 13 residues. Germline V gene lookup returns CDR1 MDHEN and CDR2 SYDVKM. The CDR3 sequence is CASCLGTGNTIYF. The CDR3 DNA reads TGTGCCAGCTGTTTAGGTACTGGAAACACCATATATTTT.

This clonotype was observed a few times. V and J are TRBV3-1 and TRBJ1-2, with a tentative D call TRBD1 (6 bases). CDR1 is LGHDT and CDR2 is YNNKEL in the germline V gene (reference sequence). There are 16 residues in the CDR3. The V end lost 3 bases, the J end lost 1 base, and 15 bases lay between the germline ends. This CDR3 is CASSHSPGHLNYGYTF. The CDR3 DNA reads as TGTGCCAGCAGCCACTCGCCGGGACACCTTAACTATGGCTACACCTTC.

The chain employs TRBV29-1 and TRBJ1-2; TRBD1 matches 9 bases. This CDR3 is 14 amino acids long. CDR1 is SQVTM and CDR2 is ANQGSEA in the germline V gene. The J segment lost 8 bases and the V segment lost 3 bases, leaving 10 bases of the junction unmatched. The CDR3 loop is CSVETRDRVRGYTF. The DNA for the CDR3 is TGCAGCGTTGAGACCCGGGACAGGGTGCGGGGCTACACCTTC. Complete variable domain (other parts from reference TRBV29-1 and TRBJ1-2): SAVISQKPSRDICQRGTSLTIQCQVDSQVTMMFWYRQQPGQSLTLIATANQGSEATYESGFVIDKFPISRPNLTFSTLTVSNMSPEDSSIYLCSVETRDRVRGYTFGSGTRLTVV.

The chain has TRBV7-2 and TRBJ2-3; 7 bases fit TRBD2. The CDR3 consists of 15 residues. Germline CDR1 and CDR2: SGHTA and FQGNSA. V lost 0 bases, J lost 2 bases, and 2 bases stayed unmatched. CDR3 in DNA: TGTGCCAGCAGCTTAGCTCTAGCGGTCACAGATACGCAGTATTTT. Its protein product is CASSLALAVTDTQYF.

The gene calls are TRBV5-1 and TRBJ1-4, with D unresolved. V lost 4 bases and J 4 bases, leaving 8 bases between the germline ends. This CDR3 comprises 13 residues. The germline gives CDR1 SGHRS, CDR2 YFSETQ. The chain's CDR3 is CASSTDYNEKLFF. The CDR3 bases are TGCGCCAGCAGCACAGATTATAATGAAAAACTGTTTTTT.

This clonotype appeared a few times. This chain connects TRBV29-1 to TRBJ1-1, with D uncertain. The CDR3 is 15 amino acids. The V end lost 4 bases, the J end lost 1 base, and 16 bases lay between the germline ends. Germline V gene lookup returns CDR1 SQVTM and CDR2 ANQGSEA. CDR3 DNA sequence: TGCAGCGTTGGCCCAACGGCCAACTCGAACACTGAAGCTTTCTTT. Translation: CSVGPTANSNTEAFF.

This chain joins TRBV24-1 and TRBJ2-3; TRBD1 matches 9 bases. The CDR3 spans 14 residues. CDR1 and CDR2 from the germline V gene are KGHDR and SFDVKD. The V gene end was trimmed by 7 bases and the J gene end by 4 bases; junction bases not matched to a gene: 5. CDR3 sequence: CATRSQGASDTQYF. CDR3 coding DNA: TGTGCCACCAGATCACAGGGGGCGTCAGATACGCAGTATTTT.

This clonotype has more than one count but fewer than ten. The chain uses TRBV19 and TRBJ1-5; D is unclear. Germline CDR1 is LNHDA and CDR2 is SQIVND (reference sequence). Trimming removed 4 bases at V and 5 bases at J, with 21 bases between. This CDR3 has 17 amino acids. CDR3 protein: CASSSPNGPGKDQPQHF. CDR3 in DNA: TGTGCCAGTAGTAGTCCGAATGGGCCCGGGAAAGATCAGCCCCAGCATTTT.